This record concerns one T cell receptor (beta chain) sequence. The entry originates in a study of shared clonotypes between healthy human individuals. Study background: Researchers assigned three CD4 naive, three CD4 memory, two CD8 naive and one CD8 memory plate to each donor.

Sequencing used immunoSEQ multiplex PCR; TCRdb keeps in-frame clones, though not all of them. The sample holds fewer than 1.4 million clones, approximately 80% seen once. This CDR3 spans 12 amino acids. Trimming cost V 8 bases and J 6 bases; bases outside gene matches: 4. Per germline, CDR1 SQVTM and CDR2 ANQGSEA. Specimen: memory CD4+ T cells from PBMCs. Subset in this sample: CD45RA-negative fraction. The receptor was isolated from a young man in good health. Some clones in this sample may be carry-over from other donors' samples. The chain couples TRBV29-1 to TRBJ2-1; 10 bases map to TRBD2. The CDR3 sequence: CSFRLAGNEQFF. The CDR3 region has the DNA TGCAGCTTCCGACTAGCGGGCAATGAGCAGTTCTTC.